This is a list of T cell receptor beta chains from one sample in a study of blood T cell repertoires in COVID-19. Clones were sequenced by immunoSEQ multiplex PCR, and TCRdb holds only the in-frame ones, with some missing. The data show a few hundred thousand clones, about 90% seen once. The material sequenced was peripheral blood. The origin of the receptors is a man aged 35-49 years with active or convalescent COVID-19. The CDR3 runs from the conserved cysteine through the conserved F or W. The order of the fields is V gene, J gene, D gene, clone size, CDR3 DNA, CDR3 protein. A D gene is named only where the DNA matches it firmly. Only part of the rows carry a size: once, few, many, or a class if the clone is expanded.

TRBV6-5	TRBJ2-3	TRBD1	.	TGTGCCAGCAGGGGGACAGCTGCGGATACGCAGTATTTT	CASRGTAADTQYF
TRBV11-2	TRBJ2-3	.	.	TGTGCCAGCAGGATAGGACATCTAACAGATACGCAGTATTTT	CASRIGHLTDTQYF
TRBV18	TRBJ2-5	.	.	TGTGCCAGCTCACCACGAGAAGAGACCCAGTACTTC	CASSPREETQYF
TRBV27	TRBJ2-7	.	.	TGTGCCAGCATGGGGGGCTCCTACGAGCAGTACTTC	CASMGGSYEQYF
TRBV5-1	TRBJ2-2	.	.	TGCGCCAGCAGCCCCGACATTACCGGGGAGCTGTTTTTT	CASSPDITGELFF
TRBV11-3	TRBJ2-7	TRBD2	.	TGTGCCAGCAGTCCTACCGGGACTAGCGGGAGGTACGAGCAGTACTTC	CASSPTGTSGRYEQYF
TRBV28	TRBJ1-3	.	.	TGTGCCAGCAGTTCCTACAGGGACTCTGGAAACACCATATATTTT	CASSSYRDSGNTIYF
TRBV6-6	TRBJ2-1	TRBD2	.	TGTGCCAGCAGTCCGAGGGATGGGACTAGCGGGAGAAATGAGCAGTTCTTC	CASSPRDGTSGRNEQFF
TRBV7-9	TRBJ2-5	.	.	TGTGCCAGCAGTCTGGAGACCCAGTACTTC	CASSLETQYF
TRBV18	TRBJ1-5	TRBD1	.	TGTGCCAGCTCACCCGGGACAGGGTATCAGCCCCAGCATTTT	CASSPGTGYQPQHF
TRBV20-1	TRBJ1-2	.	.	TGCAGTGTCGGCTATGGCTACACCTTC	CSVGYGYTF
TRBV4-2	TRBJ1-2	TRBD1	once	TGTGCCAGCAGCCAGACTCCGGGACAGGGGGCTAACTATGGCTACACCTTC	CASSQTPGQGANYGYTF
TRBV27	TRBJ1-2	TRBD1	.	TGTGCCAGCAGTGTCGGACAGGGGGCGGGTTACACCTTC	CASSVGQGAGYTF
TRBV2	TRBJ1-1	TRBD1	.	TGTGCCAGCACCGAAGGGGCAGGGGGAACTGAAGCTTTCTTT	CASTEGAGGTEAFF
TRBV7-9	TRBJ2-1	TRBD2	.	TGTGCCAGCAGCTTAGTAGCGGGGAGCTACAATGAGCAGTTCTTC	CASSLVAGSYNEQFF
TRBV5-1	TRBJ1-4	.	.	TGCGCCAGCAGCTTGGCCTCTAGGGGTTACGAAAAACTGTTTTTT	CASSLASRGYEKLFF
TRBV2	TRBJ2-5	TRBD2	.	TGTGCCAGCAGTGAATATATGGGACTACAGAGGGAGACCCAGTACTTC	CASSEYMGLQRETQYF
TRBV21-1	TRBJ1-2	.	.	TGTGCCAGCAGCAGAGGTTCCTATGGCTACACCTTC	CASSRGSYGYTF
TRBV7-9	TRBJ2-3	.	.	TGTGCCAGCAGCTTTGGCGGAACAGGTAGAGATACGCAGTATTTT	CASSFGGTGRDTQYF
TRBV28	TRBJ2-2	TRBD1	.	TGTGCCAGCAGTTTGGAGGGGCAGGGGGCGCGAACCGGGGAGCTGTTTTTT	CASSLEGQGARTGELFF
TRBV3-1/TRBV3-2	TRBJ2-3	TRBD2	.	TGTGCCAGCAGCCAAGATCTTGCGGGGGGGGCGATGGATACGCAGTATTTT	CASSQDLAGGAMDTQYF
TRBV5-1	TRBJ1-2	.	.	TGCGCCAGCAGGGAGACAGACTATGGCTACACCTTC	CASRETDYGYTF
TRBV28	TRBJ2-7	.	.	TGTGCCAGCAGCCTCGCGACAGGAGCCTACGAGCAGTACTTC	CASSLATGAYEQYF
TRBV11-3	TRBJ2-7	.	.	TGTGCCAGCAGCCCAGACAGAGTCTCCTACGAGCAGTACTTC	CASSPDRVSYEQYF
TRBV19	TRBJ1-3	TRBD1	.	TGTGCCAGTAGTATCGGGACAGGGGGAAACACCATATATTTT	CASSIGTGGNTIYF
TRBV13	TRBJ2-5	TRBD1	.	TGTGCCAGCAGACCACAGGGGGACCCACAAGAGACCCAGTACTTC	CASRPQGDPQETQYF
TRBV11-2	TRBJ1-1	TRBD1	.	TGTGCCAGCAGCTTACAGGGGGTGACTGAAGCTTTCTTT	CASSLQGVTEAFF
TRBV7-9	TRBJ2-7	.	once	TGTGCCAGCAGCTTAGTCGCCTACGAGCAGTACTTC	CASSLVAYEQYF
TRBV5-1	TRBJ1-1	.	once	TGCGCCAGCAGCTTGGATGGCGTCGAGGGCACTGAAGCTTTCTTT	CASSLDGVEGTEAFF
TRBV28	TRBJ1-4	.	.	TGTGCCAGCAGTTTAGACAGTACAACTAATGAAAAACTGTTTTTT	CASSLDSTTNEKLFF
TRBV6-1	TRBJ2-1	.	.	TGTGCCAGCAGTTTCGCCCCAGGGAATGAGCAGTTCTTC	CASSFAPGNEQFF
TRBV7-2	TRBJ1-1	TRBD1	.	TGTGCCAGCAGTCGGGACAGACTAGGGAACACTGAAGCTTTCTTT	CASSRDRLGNTEAFF
TRBV5-1	TRBJ1-6	.	few	TGCGCCAGCAGCTTGGGACAGAATTCACCCCTCCACTTT	CASSLGQNSPLHF
TRBV5-6	TRBJ2-7	.	.	TGTGCCAGCAGCCGCCCGACGGGGTACTCCTACGAGCAGTACTTC	CASSRPTGYSYEQYF
TRBV19	TRBJ1-5	.	.	TGTGCCAGTAGTTCCGGGGGGGGTCGTTCTATTAATCAGCCCCAGCATTTT	CASSSGGGRSINQPQHF
TRBV7-9	TRBJ1-1	.	.	TGTGCCAGCAGCTTTTTTTCATCCCCTGAAGCTTTCTTT	CASSFFSSPEAFF
TRBV7-3	TRBJ1-2	.	.	TGTGCCAGCAGCGGATACCGGGACACTAAAGTAGCTAACTATGGCTACACCTTC	CASSGYRDTKVANYGYTF
TRBV6-5	TRBJ1-5	.	few	TGTGCCAGCAGTTTAAGGGGTCCCAATCAGCCCCAGCATTTT	CASSLRGPNQPQHF
TRBV9	TRBJ1-1	.	.	TGTGCCAGCAGCGTGACAGTGAACACTGAAGCTTTCTTT	CASSVTVNTEAFF
TRBV2	TRBJ1-2	TRBD1	.	TGTGCCAGCAGTGACACGACAGGGGGCGTCTATGGCTACACCTTC	CASSDTTGGVYGYTF
TRBV9	TRBJ1-4	.	few	TGTGCCAGTAACGGCGGCGCCTTTAATGAAAAACTGTTTTTT	CASNGGAFNEKLFF
TRBV5-1	TRBJ2-1	TRBD1	.	TGCGCCAGCAGCCCGTGGACAGGACACGGTGAGCAGTTCTTC	CASSPWTGHGEQFF
TRBV5-5	TRBJ1-2	.	once	TGTGCCAGCAGCTTGGCGCCTACGACAGGCGCCTTTGGAACCTTC	CASSLAPTTGAFGTF
TRBV27	TRBJ2-1	TRBD2	.	TGTGCCAGCAGAAAGGGGACTACCTCCTACAATGAGCAGTTCTTC	CASRKGTTSYNEQFF
TRBV2	TRBJ1-4	TRBD1	.	TGTGCCAGCAGTCCACCGGTATGGGACAGGGTCTTTAGGAGAAAGGAAAAACTGTTTTTT	CASSPPVWDRVFRRKEKLFF
TRBV5-8	TRBJ2-1	TRBD2	.	TGTGCCAGCAGCCTTCTAGCGGGAGAATACAATGAGCAGTTCTTC	CASSLLAGEYNEQFF
TRBV5-1	TRBJ1-1	.	.	TGCGCCAGCAGCTTGTCCAGGCCCGACACTGAAGCTTTCTTT	CASSLSRPDTEAFF
TRBV5-1	TRBJ2-1	TRBD2	.	TGCGCCAGCAGCTTGCGAGGGGTAGCGGGGACCTCCTACAATGAGCAGTTCTTC	CASSLRGVAGTSYNEQFF
TRBV15	TRBJ2-5	.	.	TGTGCCACCAGCAAAGACCGAGGGGGAGAGACCCAGTACTTC	CATSKDRGGETQYF
TRBV5-1	TRBJ2-3	.	.	TGCGCCAGCAGCTCCTCAGTCGCCCCCACAGATACGCAGTATTTT	CASSSSVAPTDTQYF
TRBV9	TRBJ1-2	TRBD1	once	TGTGCCAGCAGCGTAGGGGCAGGGGGAAGCTATGGCTACACCTTC	CASSVGAGGSYGYTF